The entry that follows covers one TCR beta chain sequence. The antigen it binds to is not known. The sample holds no much larger clone one base away, and base qualities are not on file. TCRbeta CDR3 regions were amplified from genomic DNA using the immunoSEQ Assay, a bias-controlled multiplex PCR. Turning to the authors' computational methods: The number of nucleated cells in each sample was estimated from the amplification of reference gene primers within the assay. To quantify the absolute abundance of each unique TCRbeta CDR3 rearrangement, sequence reads were collapsed and filtered. For each sample, productive Simpson clonality was calculated as the square root of Simpson's diversity index across productive rearrangements. TCRdb took over this immuneACCESS table, retaining in-frame rearrangements with V and J assigned. Such tables are incomplete; in checked studies, under half of the missing clones stem from an unresolved V gene, and the remainder is unexplained. V and J calls and clone size are given by that table; D and trimming were obtained from the DNA. Recorded for this sample are fewer than 700,000 clones; roughly 91% of them occurred a single time. The ten largest account for 7.5% to 9.5% of the sample.

In the germline V gene (reference sequence), CDR1 corresponds to MNHNY and CDR2 to SVGAGI. Compared with germline, V lacks 0 bases and J lacks 4 bases; bases without a gene match: 4. From the cysteine through the phenylalanine, the CDR3 covers 16 amino acids. Of all the DNA, just the CDR3 is kept, 48 bases in frame from base 1. One collaborating source in Seattle enrolled patients while the patients were actively infected and followed the patients over time throughout the course of disease. The collaborating institutions used their own protocols to collect whole blood in K2EDTA tubes. Collaborator samples were shipped for TCRbeta analysis as frozen whole blood, isolated PBMCs, or DNA extracted from either sample type. The data were obtained in a study of blood T cell repertoires in COVID-19 (TCRdb year 2020). About the full investigation: Samples from collaborators originated in the United States, Italy and Spain and spanned both the acute and convalescent phases of COVID-19. The repertoires were released in a freely available public database intended as a resource for research on the immune response to SARS-CoV-2. The prospective study material was composed of cDNA or gDNA derived from T cells, B-cell-depleted T cells, or PBMCs. Nearly every sample came with metadata listing a de-identified subject ID, COVID-19 status, age in years and sex. The samples were drawn from two sources: the first 160 participants of the ongoing ImmuneRACE study, and 1,200 or so subjects contributed by 6 global collaborators. Where available, HLA class I and class II types were obtained from metadata supplied by the sample provider rather than from assay-based typing. Deeply sampled blood TCRbeta repertoires from subjects exposed to, actively infected with, or recovered from COVID-19 were included in the dataset. General conclusions and limits of the study: The amount of clinical and demographic metadata varied by source and participant and was provided uncurated.

Sequenced sample: peripheral blood. The sequence links TRBV6-6 to TRBJ2-1, and TRBD2 matches 9 of the central bases. This TCR derives from a woman aged 45-65 years with COVID-19, enrolled during active disease. The DNA is as follows: TGTGCCAGCAGTTACTCGGCTAGCGGGGCATACAATGAGCAGTTCTTC. This sequence encodes CASSYSASGAYNEQFF.